These T cell receptor beta chains were read from a single sample in a study of blood T cell repertoires in COVID-19. Profiled with immunoSEQ multiplex PCR; TCRdb holds only in-frame clones, not every one. This table holds about 300,000 clones, 80% to 95% found once. The specimen was PBMCs or T cells enriched from blood (not recorded which). The receptors shown here come from a woman in her twenties or thirties who had recovered from COVID-19. Both conserved end residues are part of each CDR3. The order of the fields is V gene, J gene, clone size, CDR3 length, D gene, CDR3 DNA, CDR3 protein. D genes are given only for firm matches. Part of the rows lack a size; the others show once, few, many or a class for expanded clones.

V: TRBV9; J: TRBJ2-3; size: .; length: 16; D: TRBD1; DNA: TGTGCCAGCAGCGCCCCCGGGACAGGGGGATTGGATACGCAGTATTTT; CDR3: CASSAPGTGGLDTQYF
V: TRBV6-5; J: TRBJ1-6; size: .; length: 15; D: TRBD1; DNA: TGTGCCAGCAGCTACTCAGGGGGGGCAGGATCACCCCTCCACTTT; CDR3: CASSYSGGAGSPLHF
V: TRBV24-1; J: TRBJ2-7; size: .; length: 17; D: .; DNA: TGTGCCACCAGTGACCCTAAAACCCCAGGGGAATCCTACGAGCAGTACTTC; CDR3: CATSDPKTPGESYEQYF
V: TRBV4-3; J: TRBJ2-1; size: .; length: 16; D: TRBD2; DNA: TGCGCCAGCAGCCAAGGCTCAGCGGGACCCTACAATGAGCAGTTCTTC; CDR3: CASSQGSAGPYNEQFF
V: TRBV7-9; J: TRBJ1-4; size: .; length: 12; D: .; DNA: TGTGCCAGCAGCTGGACAGACGAAAAACTGTTTTTT; CDR3: CASSWTDEKLFF
V: TRBV4-3; J: TRBJ2-1; size: .; length: 18; D: TRBD2; DNA: TGCGCCAGCAGCCAAGCCCACGGAGGACTAGCGGGGAACAATGAGCAGTTCTTC; CDR3: CASSQAHGGLAGNNEQFF
V: TRBV18; J: TRBJ1-5; size: .; length: 12; D: TRBD1; DNA: TGTGCCAGCTCCCGTGAGGACAGGTCCCAGCATTTT; CDR3: CASSREDRSQHF
V: TRBV7-3; J: TRBJ2-7; size: .; length: 16; D: TRBD1; DNA: TGTGCCAGCAGCTCATCAGGGGGCGCCGGATCCTACGAGCAGTACTTC; CDR3: CASSSSGGAGSYEQYF
V: TRBV21-1; J: TRBJ1-2; size: .; length: 16; D: .; DNA: TGTGCCAGCAGCAAACTATCACAGGGGGATAACTATGGCTACACCTTC; CDR3: CASSKLSQGDNYGYTF
V: TRBV19; J: TRBJ2-3; size: .; length: 14; D: TRBD2; DNA: TGTGCCACCTCAACTAGCGGAAGCACAGATACGCAGTATTTT; CDR3: CATSTSGSTDTQYF
V: TRBV5-1; J: TRBJ2-3; size: .; length: 15; D: .; DNA: TGCGCCAGCAGCTTGGACGGGAGTGGCTCAGATACGCAGTATTTT; CDR3: CASSLDGSGSDTQYF
V: TRBV4-2; J: TRBJ2-1; size: .; length: 18; D: TRBD2; DNA: TGTGCCAGCAGCCACCGCCGCCCCACTAGCGGGGTGTACAATGAGCAGTTCTTC; CDR3: CASSHRRPTSGVYNEQFF
V: TRBV4-2; J: TRBJ1-2; size: .; length: 16; D: TRBD1; DNA: TGTGCCAGCAGCCAAGAGGGACAGGGCCACAACTATGGCTACACCTTC; CDR3: CASSQEGQGHNYGYTF
V: TRBV19; J: TRBJ2-7; size: .; length: 15; D: .; DNA: TGTGCCAGTAGTATGAGGACATATGGAGACTACGAGCAGTACTTC; CDR3: CASSMRTYGDYEQYF
V: TRBV5-1; J: TRBJ1-3; size: .; length: 15; D: .; DNA: TGCGCCAGCAGCTCCGACAGCGCCCCTGGAAACACCATATATTTT; CDR3: CASSSDSAPGNTIYF
V: TRBV27; J: TRBJ1-5; size: .; length: 14; D: TRBD1; DNA: TGTGCCAGCAGCCTACAGGGGTGGGATCAGCCCCAGCATTTT; CDR3: CASSLQGWDQPQHF
V: TRBV19; J: TRBJ1-6; size: .; length: 15; D: TRBD1; DNA: TGTGCCAGTAGTTCCCGTGGGACAGACCAATCACCCCTCCACTTT; CDR3: CASSSRGTDQSPLHF
V: TRBV24-1; J: TRBJ2-2; size: few; length: 13; D: .; DNA: TGTGCCACCAGGAGGACTAAAGCCGGGGAGCTGTTTTTT; CDR3: CATRRTKAGELFF
V: TRBV6-5; J: TRBJ2-7; size: .; length: 15; D: TRBD2; DNA: TGTGCCAGCAGTACCGGACTAGCGGGAGTTTACGAGCAGTACTTC; CDR3: CASSTGLAGVYEQYF
V: TRBV6-1; J: TRBJ1-5; size: .; length: 15; D: .; DNA: TGTGCCAGCAGTGAACCAGGGATAAGCAATCAGCCCCAGCATTTT; CDR3: CASSEPGISNQPQHF
V: TRBV30; J: TRBJ2-2; size: .; length: 15; D: .; DNA: TGTGCCTGGAGTTCGGGTGGGAGTTACACCGGGGAGCTGTTTTTT; CDR3: CAWSSGGSYTGELFF
V: TRBV2; J: TRBJ1-2; size: .; length: 15; D: .; DNA: TGTGCCAGCACCCCGGTACGGGTACGAAGCTATGGCTACACCTTC; CDR3: CASTPVRVRSYGYTF
V: TRBV14; J: TRBJ2-1; size: once; length: 15; D: TRBD2; DNA: TGTGCCAGCCAAGGGGGGACTAGCGGTTACAATGAGCAGTTCTTC; CDR3: CASQGGTSGYNEQFF
V: TRBV27; J: TRBJ1-5; size: few; length: 14; D: TRBD1; DNA: TGTGCCAGCAGCCCGGGACAGCGCAATCAGCCCCAGCATTTT; CDR3: CASSPGQRNQPQHF
V: TRBV25-1; J: TRBJ1-4; size: .; length: 18; D: .; DNA: TGTGCCAGCAGTGAATTATTTCTGGGGCAGGCCACTAATGAAAAACTGTTTTTT; CDR3: CASSELFLGQATNEKLFF
V: TRBV7-2; J: TRBJ2-1; size: once; length: 17; D: TRBD2; DNA: TGTGCCAGCAGCTTCGTACTAGCGGGAACGGGATACAATGAGCAGTTCTTC; CDR3: CASSFVLAGTGYNEQFF
V: TRBV7-9; J: TRBJ2-1; size: .; length: 14; D: TRBD2; DNA: TGTGCCAGCCTCACTAGCGGGAGTGTTAATGAGCAGTTCTTC; CDR3: CASLTSGSVNEQFF
V: TRBV5-4; J: TRBJ2-1; size: once; length: 15; D: .; DNA: TGTGCCAGCAGCTTTTCCGGGAGTTCCCACAATGAGCAGTTCTTC; CDR3: CASSFSGSSHNEQFF
V: TRBV11-2; J: TRBJ2-1; size: .; length: 16; D: TRBD2; DNA: TGTGCCAGCAGCTTATCGTGGGGGGAGGGCTACAATGAGCAGTTCTTC; CDR3: CASSLSWGEGYNEQFF
V: TRBV7-8; J: TRBJ2-2; size: .; length: 15; D: .; DNA: TGTGCCAGCAGCATACTCTCGGGGAGCACCGGGGAGCTGTTTTTT; CDR3: CASSILSGSTGELFF
V: TRBV12-3/TRBV12-4; J: TRBJ1-2; size: .; length: 13; D: .; DNA: TGTGCCAGCAGTTTTCGGGGGGAGGAAGGCTACACCTTC; CDR3: CASSFRGEEGYTF
V: TRBV7-9; J: TRBJ1-2; size: .; length: 14; D: .; DNA: TGTGCCAGCAGCCTCCTGACAGGAAACTATGGCTACACCTTC; CDR3: CASSLLTGNYGYTF
V: TRBV6-5; J: TRBJ2-3; size: .; length: 15; D: TRBD2; DNA: TGTGCCAGCAGTTACCTAGCGGGAGTTGGAGATACGCAGTATTTT; CDR3: CASSYLAGVGDTQYF
V: TRBV25-1; J: TRBJ2-5; size: .; length: 15; D: TRBD2; DNA: TGTGCCAGCAGTGAAACTAGCGGGAGTCTTGAGACCCAGTACTTC; CDR3: CASSETSGSLETQYF
V: TRBV16; J: TRBJ2-5; size: .; length: 16; D: TRBD1; DNA: TGTGCCAGCAGCCCTCCCCCGGGGACAGGTCAAGAGACCCAGTACTTC; CDR3: CASSPPPGTGQETQYF
V: TRBV4-1; J: TRBJ2-1; size: .; length: 15; D: .; DNA: TGCGCCAGCAGCCAAGACCTGCGCACGGTAAATGAGCAGTTCTTC; CDR3: CASSQDLRTVNEQFF
V: TRBV7-3; J: TRBJ2-2; size: .; length: 14; D: .; DNA: TGTGCCAGCAGCTTGGGCCCTTCCGCCGGGGAGCTGTTTTTT; CDR3: CASSLGPSAGELFF
V: TRBV19; J: TRBJ1-2; size: .; length: 14; D: TRBD1; DNA: TGTGCCAGTAGCCTGACAGGGGGCGCAAATGGCTACACCTTC; CDR3: CASSLTGGANGYTF
V: TRBV30; J: TRBJ1-1; size: .; length: 13; D: .; DNA: TGTGCCTGGAGTTTTCAGATGAACACTGAAGCTTTCTTT; CDR3: CAWSFQMNTEAFF
V: TRBV7-9; J: TRBJ2-7; size: .; length: 14; D: TRBD1; DNA: TGTGCCAGCAGCCCGCAGGGACAGTTCTACGAGCAGTACTTC; CDR3: CASSPQGQFYEQYF
V: TRBV19; J: TRBJ2-2; size: .; length: 15; D: .; DNA: TGTGCCAGTAGTATAGATAGGAAGGGAGCCGGGGAGCTGTTTTTT; CDR3: CASSIDRKGAGELFF
V: TRBV19; J: TRBJ1-2; size: once; length: 16; D: TRBD1; DNA: TGTGCCAGTAAAGATGAAACGGGACAGGGGTTGCATGGCTACACCTTC; CDR3: CASKDETGQGLHGYTF
V: TRBV7-2; J: TRBJ1-2; size: .; length: 16; D: TRBD1; DNA: TGTGCCAGCAGCTCAGTGGGGACAGGGGAAGGTAATGGCTACACCTTC; CDR3: CASSSVGTGEGNGYTF
V: TRBV24-1; J: TRBJ1-2; size: .; length: 13; D: .; DNA: TGTGCCACCAGTGGTACAGGGTCGTATGGCTACACCTTC; CDR3: CATSGTGSYGYTF
V: TRBV7-3; J: TRBJ2-3; size: .; length: 13; D: .; DNA: TGTGCCAGCGGTAGGAGGGGCACAGATACGCAGTATTTT; CDR3: CASGRRGTDTQYF
V: TRBV5-8; J: TRBJ2-7; size: .; length: 15; D: .; DNA: TGTGCCAGCAGCTTTTCGGGCCCCTTGAGGGACGAGCAGTACTTC; CDR3: CASSFSGPLRDEQYF
V: TRBV14; J: TRBJ1-2; size: .; length: 17; D: .; DNA: TGTGCCAGCAGCCAAGAACCATTATCACAGGCGCCCTATGGCTACACCTTC; CDR3: CASSQEPLSQAPYGYTF
V: TRBV6-5; J: TRBJ1-6; size: .; length: 14; D: .; DNA: TGTGCCAGCAGTTACCCAGATGCTGGTTCACCCCTCCACTTT; CDR3: CASSYPDAGSPLHF
V: TRBV10-3; J: TRBJ1-2; size: .; length: 15; D: .; DNA: TGTGCCATCAGAAAGGGAGAACAGCTTAACTATGGCTACACCTTC; CDR3: CAIRKGEQLNYGYTF
V: TRBV30; J: TRBJ1-2; size: few; length: 12; D: TRBD1; DNA: TGTGCCTGGAAAGGGGGCAGCTATGGCTACACCTTC; CDR3: CAWKGGSYGYTF
V: TRBV29-1; J: TRBJ1-1; size: .; length: 16; D: TRBD1; DNA: TGCAGCGTTGATAAGAGGTCGACAGGGAGCCCCACTGAAGCTTTCTTT; CDR3: CSVDKRSTGSPTEAFF
V: TRBV7-2; J: TRBJ2-3; size: .; length: 15; D: TRBD2; DNA: TGTGCCAGCAGCTGGACTAGTAGGAGCACAGATACGCAGTATTTT; CDR3: CASSWTSRSTDTQYF
V: TRBV19; J: TRBJ1-5; size: .; length: 14; D: .; DNA: TGTGCCAGTAGTAGCAGGGGTCGGAATCAGCCCCAGCATTTT; CDR3: CASSSRGRNQPQHF
V: TRBV7-8; J: TRBJ1-1; size: .; length: 14; D: .; DNA: TGTGCCAGCAGCCTTTATGTTAGGGGCGCTGAAGCTTTCTTT; CDR3: CASSLYVRGAEAFF
V: TRBV7-9; J: TRBJ1-1; size: .; length: 12; D: .; DNA: TGTGCCAGCAGCGCAGGGCGCACTGAAGCTTTCTTT; CDR3: CASSAGRTEAFF
V: TRBV7-9; J: TRBJ1-6; size: .; length: 11; D: .; DNA: TGTGCCAGCAGTAACCAGTCACCCCTCCACTTT; CDR3: CASSNQSPLHF